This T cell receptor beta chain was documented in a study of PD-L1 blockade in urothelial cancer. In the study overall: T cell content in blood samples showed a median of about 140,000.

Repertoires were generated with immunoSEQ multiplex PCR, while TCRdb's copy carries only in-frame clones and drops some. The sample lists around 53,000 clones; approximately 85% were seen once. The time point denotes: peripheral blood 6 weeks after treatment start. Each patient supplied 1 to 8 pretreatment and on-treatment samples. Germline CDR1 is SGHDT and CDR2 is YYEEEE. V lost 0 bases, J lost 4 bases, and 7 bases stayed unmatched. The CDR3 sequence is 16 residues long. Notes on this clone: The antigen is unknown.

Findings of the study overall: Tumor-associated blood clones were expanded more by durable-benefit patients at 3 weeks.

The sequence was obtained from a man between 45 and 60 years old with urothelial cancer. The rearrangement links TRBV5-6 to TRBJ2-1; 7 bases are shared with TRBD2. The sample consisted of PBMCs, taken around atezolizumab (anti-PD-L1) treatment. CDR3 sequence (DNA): TGTGCCAGCAGCTTGGGGGGCGGGAGTGGGTACAATGAGCAGTTCTTC. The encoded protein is CASSLGGGSGYNEQFF.